This TCR beta chain was sequenced for a study of early T cells in non-severe SARS-CoV-2 infection. Background on the study: The sequenced material was bulk RNA from unsorted whole blood, and its chains were unpaired.

Deletions cut 0 bases from V and 6 bases from J, with 4 bases between. CDR3 size: 12 residues. From germline, CDR1 is SEHNR and CDR2 FQNEAQ (reference sequence). The protocol attached unique molecular identifiers to individual cDNA molecules. MiXCR was run by TCRdb on the 5' RACE reads, yielding one entry per CDR3 protein. The data contain about 76,000 distinct CDR3 sequences, 10% to 12% of them seen just once; the ten biggest clones take up 4% to 5%. The receptor comes from an adult who was a healthcare worker with PCR-confirmed SARS-CoV-2 infection or an uninfected control (not recorded which). Material for sequencing was whole blood. This sequence joins TRBV7-9 and TRBJ2-3; D gene uncertain. The DNA of the CDR3 is TGTGCCAGCAGCTTAGCGGACGATACGCAGTATTTT. Its translation: CASSLADDTQYF. Together with reference TRBV7-9 and TRBJ2-3, the CDR3 gives the full variable domain: DTGVSQNPRHKITKRGQNVTFRCDPISEHNRLYWYRQTLGQGPEFLTYFQNEAQLEKSRLLSDRFSAERPKGSFSTLEIQRTEQGDSAMYLCASSLADDTQYFGPGTRLTVL.